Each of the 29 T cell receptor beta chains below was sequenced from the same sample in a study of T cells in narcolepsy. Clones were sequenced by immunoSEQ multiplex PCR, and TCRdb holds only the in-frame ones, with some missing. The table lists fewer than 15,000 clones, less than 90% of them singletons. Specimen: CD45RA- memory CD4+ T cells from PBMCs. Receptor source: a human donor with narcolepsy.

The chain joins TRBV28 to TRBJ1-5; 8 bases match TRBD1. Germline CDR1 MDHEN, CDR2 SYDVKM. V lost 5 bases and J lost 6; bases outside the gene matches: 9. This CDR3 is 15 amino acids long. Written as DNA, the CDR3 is TGTGCCAGCAGTGAATCGACAGGGGTAGGTCAGCCCCAGCATTTT. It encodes CASSESTGVGQPQHF.

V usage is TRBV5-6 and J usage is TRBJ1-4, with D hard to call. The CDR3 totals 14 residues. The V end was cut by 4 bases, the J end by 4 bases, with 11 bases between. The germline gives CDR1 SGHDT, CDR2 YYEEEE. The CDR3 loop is CASSLRGNNEKLFF. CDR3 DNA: TGTGCCAGCAGCCTCCGAGGAAATAATGAAAAACTGTTTTTT.

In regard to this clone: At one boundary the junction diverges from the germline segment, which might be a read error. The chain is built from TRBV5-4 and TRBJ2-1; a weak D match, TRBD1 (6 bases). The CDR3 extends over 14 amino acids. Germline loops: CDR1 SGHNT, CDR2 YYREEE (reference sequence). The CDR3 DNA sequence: TGTGCCAGCAACTCGGACAGCTCCCACAATGAGCAGTTCTTC. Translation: CASNSDSSHNEQFF.

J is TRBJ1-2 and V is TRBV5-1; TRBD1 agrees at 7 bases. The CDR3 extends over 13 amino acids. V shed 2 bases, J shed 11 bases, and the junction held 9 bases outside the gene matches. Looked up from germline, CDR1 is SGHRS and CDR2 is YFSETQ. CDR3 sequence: CASSLPRTGEYTF. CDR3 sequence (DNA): TGCGCCAGCAGCTTACCCCGGACAGGTGAATACACCTTC.

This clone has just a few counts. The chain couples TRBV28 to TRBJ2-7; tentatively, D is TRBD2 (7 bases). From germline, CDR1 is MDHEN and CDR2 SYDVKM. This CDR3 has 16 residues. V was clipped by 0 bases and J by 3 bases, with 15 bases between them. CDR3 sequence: CASSLWGQGGGYEQYF. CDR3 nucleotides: TGTGCCAGCAGTTTATGGGGGCAGGGAGGGGGCTACGAGCAGTACTTC.

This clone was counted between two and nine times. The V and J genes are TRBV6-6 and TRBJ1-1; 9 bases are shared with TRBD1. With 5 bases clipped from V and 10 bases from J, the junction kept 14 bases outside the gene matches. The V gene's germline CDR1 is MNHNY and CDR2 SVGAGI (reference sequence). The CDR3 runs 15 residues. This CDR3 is CASSEPGQGIRAAFF. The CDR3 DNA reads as TGTGCCAGCAGTGAGCCGGGACAGGGAATTCGGGCAGCTTTCTTT.

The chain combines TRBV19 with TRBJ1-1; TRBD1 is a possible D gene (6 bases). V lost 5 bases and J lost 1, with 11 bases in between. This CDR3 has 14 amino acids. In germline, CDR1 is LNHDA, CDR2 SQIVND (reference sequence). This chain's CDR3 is CASSLDRQNTEAFF. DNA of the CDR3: TGTGCCAGTAGTCTGGACAGACAGAACACTGAAGCTTTCTTT.

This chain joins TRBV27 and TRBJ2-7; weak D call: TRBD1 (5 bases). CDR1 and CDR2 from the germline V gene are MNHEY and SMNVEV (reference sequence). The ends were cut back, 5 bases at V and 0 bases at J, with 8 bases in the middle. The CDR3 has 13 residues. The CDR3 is CASSNRPSYEQYF. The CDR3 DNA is TGTGCCAGCAGTAACAGGCCCTCCTACGAGCAGTACTTC.

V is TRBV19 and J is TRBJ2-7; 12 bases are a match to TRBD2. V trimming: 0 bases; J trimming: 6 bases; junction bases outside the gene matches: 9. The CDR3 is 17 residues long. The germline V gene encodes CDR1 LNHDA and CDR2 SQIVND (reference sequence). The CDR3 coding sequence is TGTGCCAGTAGTATAGATCGACTAGCGGGAGAGTCTCCCGAGCAGTACTTC. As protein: CASSIDRLAGESPEQYF. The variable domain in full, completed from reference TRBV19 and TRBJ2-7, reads DGGITQSPKYLFRKEGQNVTLSCEQNLNHDAMYWYRQDPGQGLRLIYYSQIVNDFQKGDIAEGYSVSREKKESFPLTVTSAQKNPTAFYLCASSIDRLAGESPEQYFGPGTRLTVT.

The CDR3 loop is CASSLYPGDSYEQYF. In DNA form, the CDR3 reads TGCGCCAGCAGCCTATATCCCGGGGATTCCTACGAGCAGTACTTC. The rearrangement links TRBV5-1 to TRBJ2-7; a possible D gene is TRBD2 (5 bases). This CDR3 comprises 15 residues. The germline V and J ends were trimmed by 4 bases and 1 base, with 15 bases remaining between them. From germline, CDR1 is SGHRS and CDR2 YFSETQ.

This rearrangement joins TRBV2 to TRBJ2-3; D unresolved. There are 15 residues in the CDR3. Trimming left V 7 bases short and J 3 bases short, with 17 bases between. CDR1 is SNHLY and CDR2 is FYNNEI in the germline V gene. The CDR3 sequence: CASTEQTPTTDTQYF. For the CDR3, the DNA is TGTGCCAGCACGGAGCAGACGCCGACTACAGATACGCAGTATTTT.

The CDR3 reads CASSLGTVRLENTEAFF. CDR3 DNA: TGCGCCAGCAGCTTGGGGACAGTTCGGTTGGAGAACACTGAAGCTTTCTTT. V gene TRBV5-1 combines with J gene TRBJ1-1, with D perhaps TRBD1 (6 bases). CDR3 length: 17 residues. Per germline, CDR1 SGHRS and CDR2 YFSETQ. Trimming cost V 0 bases and J 1 base, with 16 bases left between them.

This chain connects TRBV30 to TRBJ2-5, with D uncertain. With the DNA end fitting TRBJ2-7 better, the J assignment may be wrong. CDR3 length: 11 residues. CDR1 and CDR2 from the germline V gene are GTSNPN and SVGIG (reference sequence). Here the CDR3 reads CALTLSYEQYF. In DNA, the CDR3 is TGTGCCCTGACTCTGAGCTACGAGCAGTACTTC.

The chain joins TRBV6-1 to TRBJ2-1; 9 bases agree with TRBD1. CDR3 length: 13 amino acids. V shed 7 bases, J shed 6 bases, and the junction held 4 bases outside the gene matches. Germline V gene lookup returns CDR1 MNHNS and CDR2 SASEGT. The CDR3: CASIYRGRNEQFF. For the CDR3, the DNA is TGTGCCAGCATATACAGGGGGCGCAATGAGCAGTTCTTC.

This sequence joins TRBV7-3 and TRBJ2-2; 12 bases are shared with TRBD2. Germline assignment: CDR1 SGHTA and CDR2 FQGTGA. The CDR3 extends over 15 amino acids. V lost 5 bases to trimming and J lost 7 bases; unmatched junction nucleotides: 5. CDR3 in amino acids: CASSPLGLAGGELFF. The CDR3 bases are TGTGCCAGCAGCCCTCTGGGACTAGCGGGCGGGGAGCTGTTTTTT.

DNA of the CDR3: TGTGCCAGCAGCCCCAGTCAGGGTATCTACGAGCAGTACTTC. Protein: CASSPSQGIYEQYF. The V gene is TRBV7-9, the J gene TRBJ2-7; possibly TRBD1 for D (5 bases). Germline V gene lookup returns CDR1 SEHNR and CDR2 FQNEAQ (reference sequence). CDR3 length: 14 amino acids. Between the trimmed V and J ends, which lost 5 bases and 3 bases, there was a span of 14 bases.

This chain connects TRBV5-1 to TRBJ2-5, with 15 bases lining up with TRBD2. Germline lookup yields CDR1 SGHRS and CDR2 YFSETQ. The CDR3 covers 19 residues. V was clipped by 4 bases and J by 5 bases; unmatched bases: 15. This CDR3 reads CASSRKVAGLAGGSETQYF. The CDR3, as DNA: TGCGCCAGCAGCCGGAAAGTAGCCGGACTAGCGGGAGGGAGTGAGACCCAGTACTTC.

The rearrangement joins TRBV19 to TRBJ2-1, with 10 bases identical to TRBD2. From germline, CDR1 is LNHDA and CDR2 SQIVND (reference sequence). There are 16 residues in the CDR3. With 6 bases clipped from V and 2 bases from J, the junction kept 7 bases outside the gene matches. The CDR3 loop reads CASSDLLAGTYNEQFF. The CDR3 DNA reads TGTGCCAGTAGCGACTTACTAGCGGGGACCTACAATGAGCAGTTCTTC.

The CDR3 DNA sequence: TGTGCCAGCAGCTCCCGGGGGGGGTTTGGAACTGAAGCTTTCTTT. Protein product: CASSSRGGFGTEAFF. J is TRBJ1-1 and V is TRBV9; a possible D gene is TRBD1 (5 bases). There are 15 residues in the CDR3. Looked up from germline, CDR1 is SGDLS and CDR2 is YYNGEE. Trimming pared 4 bases from V and 5 bases from J, leaving 18 bases between.

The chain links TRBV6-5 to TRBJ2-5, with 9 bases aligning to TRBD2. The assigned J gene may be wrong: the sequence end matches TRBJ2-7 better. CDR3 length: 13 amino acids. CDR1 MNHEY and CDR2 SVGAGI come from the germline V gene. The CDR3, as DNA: TGTGCCAGCGGAACCGGGACTAGCCACGAGCAGTACTTC. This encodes CASGTGTSHEQYF.

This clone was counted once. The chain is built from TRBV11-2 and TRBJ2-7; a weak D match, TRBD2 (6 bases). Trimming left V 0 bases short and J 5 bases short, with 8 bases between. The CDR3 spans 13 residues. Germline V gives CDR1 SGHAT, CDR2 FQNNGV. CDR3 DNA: TGTGCCAGCAGCTTAGATAGCGGTGACGAGCAGTACTTC. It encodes CASSLDSGDEQYF.

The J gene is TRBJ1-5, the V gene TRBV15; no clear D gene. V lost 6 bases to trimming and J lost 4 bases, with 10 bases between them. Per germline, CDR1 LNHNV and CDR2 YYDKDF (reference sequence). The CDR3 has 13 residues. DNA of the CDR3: TGTGCCACCAGTATAAGAGTTAATCAGCCCCAGCATTTT. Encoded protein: CATSIRVNQPQHF.

CDR3 in amino acids: CSVKQAPLTDTQYF. Here the CDR3 DNA reads TGCAGCGTAAAACAGGCCCCTCTCACAGATACGCAGTATTTT. This chain joins TRBV29-1 and TRBJ2-3; D might be TRBD1 (5 bases). V lost 6 bases and J lost 2, with 15 bases in between. Germline V gene data show CDR1 as SQVTM and CDR2 as ANQGSEA. This CDR3 spans 14 amino acids.

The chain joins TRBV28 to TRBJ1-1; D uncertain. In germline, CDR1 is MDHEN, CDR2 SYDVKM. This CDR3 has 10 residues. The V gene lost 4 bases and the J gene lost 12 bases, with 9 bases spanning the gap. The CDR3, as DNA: TGTGCCAGCAGTTCTTTCAGTACTTTCTTT. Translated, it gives CASSSFSTFF.

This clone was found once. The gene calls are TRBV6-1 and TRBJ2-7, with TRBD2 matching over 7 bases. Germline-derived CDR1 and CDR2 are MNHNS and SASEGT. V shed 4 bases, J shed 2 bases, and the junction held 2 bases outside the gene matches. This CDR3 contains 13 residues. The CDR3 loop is CASSGGLAYEQYF. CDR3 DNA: TGTGCCAGCAGTGGAGGACTAGCCTACGAGCAGTACTTC.

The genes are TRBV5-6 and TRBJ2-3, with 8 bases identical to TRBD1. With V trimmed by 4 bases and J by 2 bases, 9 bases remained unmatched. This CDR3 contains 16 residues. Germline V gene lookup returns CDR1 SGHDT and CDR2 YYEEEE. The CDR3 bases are TGTGCCAGCAGCAAGACAGGGGCCTCCATCACAGATACGCAGTATTTT. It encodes CASSKTGASITDTQYF. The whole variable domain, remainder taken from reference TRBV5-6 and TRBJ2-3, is DAGVTQSPTHLIKTRGQQVTLRCSPKSGHDTVSWYQQALGQGPQFIFQYYEEEERQRGNFPDRFSGHQFPNYSSELNVNALLLGDSALYLCASSKTGASITDTQYFGPGTRLTVL.

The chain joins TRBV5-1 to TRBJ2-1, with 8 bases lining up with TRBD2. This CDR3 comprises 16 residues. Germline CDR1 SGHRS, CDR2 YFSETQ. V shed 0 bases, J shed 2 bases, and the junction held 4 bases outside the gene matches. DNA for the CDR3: TGCGCCAGCAGCTTGGAGGGGACTAGTACCTACAATGAGCAGTTCTTC. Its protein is CASSLEGTSTYNEQFF.

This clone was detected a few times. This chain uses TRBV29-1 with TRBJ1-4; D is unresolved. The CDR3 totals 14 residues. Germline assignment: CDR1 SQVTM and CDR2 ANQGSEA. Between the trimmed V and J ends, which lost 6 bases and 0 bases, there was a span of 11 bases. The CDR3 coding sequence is TGCAGCGTAATGTCAGACACAACTAATGAAAAACTGTTTTTT. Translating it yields CSVMSDTTNEKLFF.

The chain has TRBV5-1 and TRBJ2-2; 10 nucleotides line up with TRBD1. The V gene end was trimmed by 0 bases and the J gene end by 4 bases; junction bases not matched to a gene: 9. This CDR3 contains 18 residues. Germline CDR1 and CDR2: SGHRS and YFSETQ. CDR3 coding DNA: TGCGCCAGCAGCTTGGGACCGGGACAGGGGCCCATCACCGGGGAGCTGTTTTTT. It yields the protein CASSLGPGQGPITGELFF.